The 15 T cell receptor beta chains given below trace back to one sample, sequenced in a study of beta chain features in type 1 diabetes. The authors reverse transcribed all of the isolated RNA, so sequencing captured expressed TCRB transcripts. Sequencing was performed with immunoSEQ multiplex PCR; in TCRdb, only in-frame clones are kept and a portion is missing. Here the sample spans 300,000 to 400,000 clones, around 10% being singletons. The sample consisted of naive CD4+ T cells from blood. These receptors originate from a woman between 25 and 40 years old in good health.

The gene calls are TRBV18 and TRBJ2-7, with 9 bases lining up with TRBD1. The V gene's germline CDR1 is KGHSH and CDR2 LQKENI. V was pared by 3 bases and J by 4 bases, with 7 bases of the junction left unmatched. The CDR3 contains 15 residues. CDR3 sequence: CASSPGQGSLYEQYF. In DNA form, the CDR3 reads TGTGCCAGCTCACCGGGACAGGGTTCGCTTTACGAGCAGTACTTC.

This clone came up a few times. The chain couples TRBV19 to TRBJ2-3; 7 nucleotides agree with TRBD2. The CDR3 spans 11 residues. Germline V gene lookup returns CDR1 LNHDA and CDR2 SQIVND (reference sequence). Germline trimming cut 11 bases from V and 5 bases from J; bases unmatched to any gene: 4. The DNA for the CDR3 is TGTGCCGGCGGGAGCGGAGATACGCAGTATTTT. It codes for CAGGSGDTQYF.

The V call is TRBV7-9, the J call TRBJ1-3; D unresolved. V was clipped by 5 bases and J by 5 bases, with 10 bases between them. The CDR3 sequence is 13 residues long. Germline lookup yields CDR1 SEHNR and CDR2 FQNEAQ (reference sequence). The CDR3 sequence: CASSPAGRNTIYF. CDR3 DNA: TGTGCCAGCAGCCCTGCCGGTCGAAACACCATATATTTT.

This clone was counted between two and nine times. This chain connects TRBV11-2 to TRBJ2-1, with 9 bases identical to TRBD2. The CDR3 extends over 19 amino acids. Germline trimming cut 2 bases from V and 1 base from J; bases unmatched to any gene: 12. Germline V lookup: CDR1 SGHAT, CDR2 FQNNGV. CDR3 sequence reads: CASSLRGGSGSLSYNEQFF. The CDR3 DNA reads TGTGCCAGCAGCTTACGGGGGGGTAGCGGGAGTTTATCCTACAATGAGCAGTTCTTC.

The rearrangement uses TRBV30 and TRBJ1-1; D call uncertain. The CDR3 loop spans 12 amino acids. Trimming stripped 2 bases from V and 1 base from J, with 5 bases between. Germline V CDR1 and CDR2: GTSNPN, SVGIG (reference sequence). The CDR3 DNA sequence: TGTGCCTGGAGTCATCCGAACACTGAAGCTTTCTTT. Translated: CAWSHPNTEAFF.

The chain combines TRBV2 with TRBJ2-7; D perhaps matches TRBD1 (6 bases). CDR1 is SNHLY and CDR2 is FYNNEI in the germline V gene. The CDR3 runs 16 residues. Trimming removed 5 bases at V and 0 bases at J, with 17 bases between. This CDR3 is CASSNPGQRSSYEQYF. CDR3 DNA: TGTGCCAGCAGTAACCCGGGACAACGATCCTCCTACGAGCAGTACTTC.

This clone showed up just a few times. The rearrangement links TRBV7-9 to TRBJ1-2; a possible D gene is TRBD1 (5 bases). The CDR3 has 12 residues. Per germline, CDR1 SEHNR and CDR2 FQNEAQ (reference sequence). The germline V and J ends were trimmed by 2 bases and 10 bases, with 11 bases remaining between them. The CDR3 nucleotides are TGTGCCAGCAGCTTACTTGACAGACACTACACCTTC. Its translation: CASSLLDRHYTF.

This clone was seen a handful of times. The chain recombines TRBV19 with TRBJ1-1; 10 bases are a match to TRBD1. V shed 5 bases, J shed 0 bases, and the junction held 3 bases outside the gene matches. The germline V gene has CDR1 LNHDA and CDR2 SQIVND (reference sequence). This CDR3 region has 15 residues. CDR3 DNA: TGTGCCAGTAGTTTCGGACAGGGGGTGAACACTGAAGCTTTCTTT. Encoded protein: CASSFGQGVNTEAFF.

The J gene is TRBJ2-1, the V gene TRBV7-8, with 7 bases matching TRBD2. Germline loops: CDR1 SGHVS, CDR2 FQNEAQ. V trimming: 4 bases; J trimming: 2 bases; junction bases outside the gene matches: 5. This CDR3 spans 15 amino acids. For the CDR3, the DNA is TGTGCCAGCAGCTCCAGCGGGAATCCCTACAATGAGCAGTTCTTC. It translates to CASSSSGNPYNEQFF. The variable domain in full, completed from reference TRBV7-8 and TRBJ2-1, reads GAGVSQSPRYKVAKRGQDVALRCDPISGHVSLFWYQQALGQGPEFLTYFQNEAQLDKSGLPSDRFFAERPEGSVSTLKIQRTQQEDSAVYLCASSSSGNPYNEQFFGPGTRLTVL.

The sample holds a few counts of this clone. The chain uses TRBV7-9 and TRBJ2-3, with 12 nucleotides matching TRBD2. The CDR3 loop spans 19 amino acids. Germline V lookup: CDR1 SEHNR, CDR2 FQNEAQ (reference sequence). J lost 3 bases, V lost 4 bases, and 14 bases had no gene match. Here the CDR3 reads CASSSPGLAGGERTDTQYF. The CDR3, as DNA: TGTGCCAGCAGCTCGCCGGGACTAGCGGGTGGGGAGCGGACAGATACGCAGTATTTT.

The chain carries TRBV28 and TRBJ1-2; 7 bases line up with TRBD1. Germline V gene data show CDR1 as MDHEN and CDR2 as SYDVKM. Germline trimming cut 4 bases from V and 5 bases from J; bases unmatched to any gene: 10. The CDR3 is made up of 15 amino acids. The CDR3 loop reads CASSSWGRGYYGYTF. The CDR3 nucleotides are TGTGCCAGCAGTTCCTGGGGCAGGGGGTATTATGGCTACACCTTC.

The CDR3 sequence: CASSQPPRGSDEQYF. In DNA form, the CDR3 reads TGCGCCAGCAGCCAACCACCCAGGGGTAGCGACGAGCAGTACTTC. The V gene is TRBV4-3, the J gene TRBJ2-7, with a tentative D call TRBD1 (6 bases). The CDR3 extends over 15 amino acids. Germline CDR1 is LGHNA and CDR2 is YSLEER. V shed 2 bases and J shed 5 bases, with 16 bases lying between them.

Of note for this clone: At one boundary the junction diverges from the germline segment, which might be a read error. The genes are TRBV7-2 and TRBJ2-3, with D possibly TRBD2 on 5 matching bases. CDR3 length: 16 amino acids. Germline loops: CDR1 SGHTA, CDR2 FQGNSA. The CDR3: CASSQDSWASPDTQYF. The CDR3 nucleotides are TGCGCCAGCAGCCAAGATTCTTGGGCTAGCCCTGATACGCAGTATTTT.

J is TRBJ1-4 and V is TRBV28, with 7 bases fitting TRBD1. CDR3 length: 15 amino acids. CDR1 and CDR2 from the germline V gene are MDHEN and SYDVKM. After removal of 6 bases from V and 1 base from J, the junction contained 5 bases not matched to a gene. The CDR3 nucleotides are TGTGCCAGCAGGTCCTGGGACAGAACTAATGAAAAACTGTTTTTT. Protein product: CASRSWDRTNEKLFF.

Comments on this clone: The junction departs from the called germline gene at one end, perhaps through a read error. The chain links TRBV29-1 to TRBJ2-1; 7 positions match TRBD2. CDR1 and CDR2 from the germline V gene are SQVTM and ANQGSEA. The CDR3 covers 15 residues. The CDR3 region has the DNA TGCAGCGCTGAAGTGCGCGGGAGATCCTACAATGAGCAGTTCTTC. This codes for CSAEVRGRSYNEQFF.